The 4 T cell receptor beta chains below all came from one sample that was sequenced in a study of T-cell reconstitution after alpha-beta-depleted transplantation in children. The TCRbeta library was prepared with unique molecular identifiers. Using its own MiXCR run on the PCR reads, TCRdb lists one record per CDR3 protein. The data show around 78,000 distinct CDR3 sequences, roughly 6.6% seen once. The sequenced sample was PBMCs from the stem cell graft donor, obtained from the stem cell graft. The receptors stem from a human donor who donated a stem cell graft to a child with acute lymphoblastic leukemia.

This clonotype was found many times. The V gene is TRBV24-1, the J gene TRBJ2-3; the match to TRBD2 covers 11 bases. This CDR3 region has 17 residues. Germline CDR1 is KGHDR and CDR2 is SFDVKD. Trimming took 4 bases from V and 2 from J; bases not matched to a gene: 7. CDR3 in DNA: TGTGCCACCAGTGACTCTAGCGGGGGGTACAACACAGATACGCAGTATTTT. Translation gives CATSDSSGGYNTDTQYF.

The rearrangement joins TRBV18 to TRBJ1-5; no clear D. CDR1 and CDR2 (germline): KGHSH, LQKENI. Trimming stripped 3 bases from V and 5 bases from J, with 8 bases between. The CDR3 runs to 13 residues. The CDR3 DNA reads TGTGCCAGCTCACCTGAGTTGGATCAGCCCCAGCATTTT. Translating gives CASSPELDQPQHF. The full variable domain, completed using reference TRBV18 and TRBJ1-5, is NAGVMQNPRHLVRRRGQEARLRCSPMKGHSHVYWYRQLPEEGLKFMVYLQKENIIDESGMPKERFSAEFPKEGPSILRIQQVVRGDSAAYFCASSPELDQPQHFGDGTRLSIL.

This clonotype was counted many times. The J gene is TRBJ1-1, the V gene TRBV20-1, with 9 bases matching TRBD1. The V gene end was trimmed by 1 base and the J gene end by 3 bases; junction bases not matched to a gene: 0. The germline gives CDR1 DFQATT, CDR2 SNEGSKA (reference sequence). This CDR3 contains 13 residues. The CDR3 here is CSARGDRDTEAFF. CDR3 DNA sequence: TGCAGTGCTAGAGGGGACAGGGACACTGAAGCTTTCTTT.

CDR3 DNA: TGTGCCAGCACCGGGGGACAGTATAATTCACCCCTCCACTTT. Translation gives CASTGGQYNSPLHF. The chain uses TRBV27 and TRBJ1-6; TRBD1 agrees at 7 bases. CDR1 and CDR2 (germline): MNHEY, SMNVEV (reference sequence). The junction had 4 bases not matched to a gene; V was cut back by 7 bases and J by 4 bases. CDR3 length: 14 amino acids.